What follows are 30 T cell receptor beta chains derived from one specimen sequenced in a study of blood T cells in healthy people across ages. PCR was performed a second time for about 7 to 11 cycles using a sample-barcoded 5' primer and a J-beta primer mix. One entry per CDR3 protein results from TCRdb running MiXCR on the 5' RACE reads. Of fewer than 800,000 distinct CDR3 sequences in the sample, about half were seen once. Sequencing used blood. All receptors derive from a woman in her fifties or sixties in good health.

The chain couples TRBV20-1 to TRBJ2-2; possibly TRBD1 or TRBD2 for D (5 bases each). The ends were cut back, 1 base at V and 7 bases at J, with 19 bases in the middle. There are 16 residues in the CDR3. Germline assignment: CDR1 DFQATT and CDR2 SNEGSKA (reference sequence). CDR3 residues: CSARVYGAQSFGELFF. CDR3 in DNA: TGCAGTGCTAGAGTGTACGGGGCCCAAAGCTTCGGGGAGCTGTTTTTT.

The chain carries TRBV6-2 or TRBV6-3 and TRBJ2-7, with D possibly matching TRBD1 (6 bases). The CDR3 is made up of 14 amino acids. The germline CDR1 and CDR2 sequences are MNHEY and SVGEGT. Trimming took off 4 bases at V and 1 base at J, with 11 bases between the two ends. The CDR3 nucleotides are TGTGCCAGCAGTTTTCGGGACAATTCCTACGAGCAGTACTTC. Translation gives CASSFRDNSYEQYF.

The table lists this clonotype with a few counts. The chain carries TRBV27 and TRBJ2-1, with 7 bases identical to TRBD1. The germline gives CDR1 MNHEY, CDR2 SMNVEV (reference sequence). There are 17 residues in the CDR3. The trim removed 4 bases at V and 0 bases at J, leaving 9 bases unmatched. DNA for the CDR3: TGTGCCAGCAGTTCGAATCGGGACAGAGGCTCCTACAATGAGCAGTTCTTC. It yields the protein CASSSNRDRGSYNEQFF.

As regards this clonotype: One end of the junction fails to match germline, which may point to a read error. The chain joins TRBV2 to TRBJ1-1; D is uncertain. The CDR3 consists of 12 residues. Germline-derived CDR1 and CDR2 are SNHLY and FYNNEI. The CDR3, as DNA: TGTGCCAGCAGCGGTAGAGGCACTGAGGCTTTCTTT. It yields the protein CASSGRGTEAFF.

The V gene is TRBV7-2, the J gene TRBJ1-1; D possibly corresponds to TRBD1 (6 bases). Germline V gene data show CDR1 as SGHTA and CDR2 as FQGNSA. The CDR3 has 14 residues. The ends were cut back, 6 bases at V and 1 base at J, with 12 bases in the middle. The CDR3 region has the DNA TGTGCCAGCAGGATGGGACACTCGAACACTGAAGCTTTCTTT. It encodes CASRMGHSNTEAFF. The entire variable domain, with the rest obtained from reference TRBV7-2 and TRBJ1-1, is as follows: GAGVSQSPSNKVTEKGKDVELRCDPISGHTALYWYRQSLGQGLEFLIYFQGNSAPDKSGLPSDRFSAERTGGSVSTLTIQRTQQEDSAVYLCASRMGHSNTEAFFGQGTRLTVV.

This clonotype was counted a few times. This chain uses TRBV28 with TRBJ2-4, with 10 positions matching TRBD1. The better agreement between TRBJ2-7 and the DNA end casts doubt on the J call. The CDR3 length is 15 residues. Germline loops: CDR1 MDHEN, CDR2 SYDVKM. The CDR3 here is CASSCLDRGHYEQYF. DNA of the CDR3: TGTGCCAGCAGTTGCTTAGACAGGGGGCACTACGAGCAGTACTTC.

V and J are TRBV29-1 and TRBJ2-4; TRBD2 matches at 7 bases. Germline CDR1 reads SQVTM; CDR2 reads ANQGSEA. The CDR3 contains 18 residues. Losses at the gene ends were 4 bases for V and 0 bases for J; bases not matched to a gene: 15. CDR3 protein: CSVVIGTTAALAKNIQYF. CDR3 bases: TGCAGCGTTGTGATCGGGACTACGGCAGCTTTAGCCAAAAACATTCAGTACTTC. The variable domain in full, with the rest retrieved from reference TRBV29-1 and TRBJ2-4, is SAVISQKPSRDICQRGTSLTIQCQVDSQVTMMFWYRQQPGQSLTLIATANQGSEATYESGFVIDKFPISRPNLTFSTLTVSNMSPEDSSIYLCSVVIGTTAALAKNIQYFGAGTRLSVL.

This chain joins TRBV28 and TRBJ2-1; D remains unclear. Looked up from germline, CDR1 is MDHEN and CDR2 is SYDVKM. The CDR3 contains 13 residues. V was trimmed by 5 bases and J by 6 bases, leaving 11 bases between them. CDR3 protein: CASSVLDRNEQFF. CDR3 coding DNA: TGTGCCAGCAGTGTCCTCGACCGCAATGAGCAGTTCTTC.

A few counts support this clonotype. The rearrangement joins TRBV20-1 to TRBJ1-4; 9 bases are shared with TRBD1. From germline, CDR1 is DFQATT and CDR2 SNEGSKA (reference sequence). V was pared by 6 bases and J by 5 bases, with 4 bases of the junction left unmatched. The CDR3 has 13 amino acids. The CDR3, as DNA: TGCAGTGCCCTGGACAGGGGCAATGAAAAACTGTTTTTT. Amino acids: CSALDRGNEKLFF.

The rearrangement uses TRBV4-3 and TRBJ1-1, with D unresolved. V dropped 5 bases and J dropped 7 bases, with 17 bases sitting between them. Per the germline V gene, CDR1 is LGHNA and CDR2 is YSLEER. The CDR3 has 14 residues. CDR3 residues: CASSWRHAAGEAFF. As DNA, the CDR3 is TGCGCCAGCAGCTGGCGACACGCGGCGGGTGAAGCTTTCTTT.

This clonotype turned up a few times. The V gene is TRBV7-9, the J gene TRBJ2-2; D is uncertain. Deletions cut 1 base from V and 1 base from J, with 7 bases between. The germline V gene has CDR1 SEHNR and CDR2 FQNEAQ (reference sequence). The CDR3 totals 15 residues. CDR3 loop: CASSLEVGNTGELFF. The DNA for the CDR3 is TGTGCCAGCAGCTTAGAAGTTGGGAACACCGGGGAGCTGTTTTTT.

This clonotype was counted a few times. V gene TRBV7-2 combines with J gene TRBJ2-3; D possibly uses TRBD1 or TRBD2 (5 bases each). V dropped 5 bases and J dropped 4 bases, with 22 bases sitting between them. CDR3 size: 17 residues. Per germline, CDR1 SGHTA and CDR2 FQGNSA. The CDR3 here is CASSKPPRDPPADTQYF. In DNA form, the CDR3 reads TGTGCCAGCAGCAAACCGCCTAGGGACCCACCGGCAGATACGCAGTATTTT.

The chain is built from TRBV24-1 and TRBJ2-5; D ambiguous. The germline V and J ends were trimmed by 6 bases and 13 bases, with 17 bases remaining between them. Germline V CDR1 and CDR2: KGHDR, SFDVKD. The CDR3 has 12 amino acids. The CDR3 coding sequence is TGTGCCACCAGTAACGGGCTTTCCTCTTCGTACTTC. Residues: CATSNGLSSSYF.

V is TRBV20-1 and J is TRBJ1-4; D is undetermined. The CDR3 has 11 residues. CDR1 and CDR2 from the germline V gene are DFQATT and SNEGSKA (reference sequence). Between the trimmed V and J ends, which lost 6 bases and 5 bases, there was a span of 7 bases. CDR3 nucleotides: TGCAGTGCAGACGAAAATGAAAAACTGTTTTTT. As protein: CSADENEKLFF.

Sample share makes this clonotype medium-sized (0.01 to 0.1%). The CDR3 sequence: CASSFGALVPNNEQFF. The CDR3 DNA is TGTGCCAGCAGTTTCGGTGCGCTAGTACCTAACAATGAGCAGTTCTTC. V gene TRBV12-3 or TRBV12-4 combines with J gene TRBJ2-1, with D unclear. The CDR3 length is 16 residues. Deletions cut 3 bases from V and 5 bases from J, with 17 bases between.

The chain is built from TRBV4-3 and TRBJ2-1; tentative D call: TRBD2 (6 bases). The CDR3 is 14 residues long. The V gene lost 0 bases and the J gene lost 8 bases, with 11 bases spanning the gap. Germline V lookup: CDR1 LGHNA, CDR2 YSLEER. CDR3 sequence reads: CASSQDREVDEQFF. As DNA, the CDR3 is TGCGCCAGCAGCCAAGACAGGGAGGTCGATGAGCAGTTCTTC.

This clonotype was counted only a few times. The gene calls are TRBV7-2 and TRBJ2-7; maybe TRBD2 (5 bases). The germline V gene has CDR1 SGHTA and CDR2 FQGNSA. The CDR3 contains 16 residues. Trimming stripped 4 bases from V and 0 bases from J, with 16 bases between. The chain's CDR3 is CASSSSTRASSYEQYF. DNA of the CDR3: TGTGCCAGCAGCTCGAGTACTAGGGCTAGCTCCTACGAGCAGTACTTC.

In this sample, this clonotype turned up a few times. The chain recombines TRBV20-1 with TRBJ1-1; no firm D call. Germline CDR1 is DFQATT and CDR2 is SNEGSKA (reference sequence). The CDR3 runs 10 residues. V lost 5 bases to trimming and J lost 11 bases, with 12 bases between them. The CDR3 loop reads CSALHTAAFF. The CDR3 DNA reads TGCAGTGCTTTGCATACAGCGGCTTTCTTT.

The chain's CDR3 is CSVEPRTGLNTEAFF. The DNA of the CDR3 is TGCAGCGTTGAACCGAGGACAGGCCTGAACACTGAAGCTTTCTTT. V is TRBV29-1 and J is TRBJ1-1, with 7 bases lining up with TRBD1. Germline CDR1 and CDR2: SQVTM and ANQGSEA. Trimming at V came to 2 bases and at J to 0 bases, leaving 6 bases not matched to a gene. The CDR3 runs to 15 residues.

This clonotype was found a few times. The chain carries TRBV29-1 and TRBJ1-4; 7 bases map to TRBD1. Germline values: CDR1 SQVTM, CDR2 ANQGSEA. The CDR3 is 13 amino acids. V trimming: 3 bases; J trimming: 3 bases; junction bases outside the gene matches: 1. CDR3 loop: CSVEQGANEKLFF. CDR3 nucleotides: TGCAGCGTTGAGCAGGGGGCTAATGAAAAACTGTTTTTT.

As concerns this clonotype: One junction end does not reproduce the germline sequence, and a read error may be involved. This chain joins TRBV10-3 and TRBJ2-2; 9 bases fit TRBD1. Germline CDR1 and CDR2: ENHRY and SYGVKD. This CDR3 is 16 amino acids long. CDR3 sequence: CAISETGTGNAGELFF. The CDR3 DNA is TGTGCCATCAGTGAAACCGGGACAGGGAACGCCGGGGAGCTGTTTTTT.

This clonotype was seen a handful of times. V is TRBV4-1 and J is TRBJ2-2; 8 bases align to TRBD1. The germline CDR1 and CDR2 sequences are MGHRA and YSYEKL. The trim removed 0 bases at V and 9 bases at J, leaving 6 bases unmatched. The CDR3 spans 15 residues. Written as DNA, the CDR3 is TGCGCCAGCAGCCAAGAGTCCAGGGGGCGGTGGGAGCTGTTTTTT. Its translation: CASSQESRGRWELFF.

The chain uses TRBV7-2 and TRBJ2-7, with D perhaps TRBD1 (6 bases). Trimming took 4 bases from V and 5 from J, leaving 15 bases between them. The CDR3 covers 14 residues. Germline V gives CDR1 SGHTA, CDR2 FQGNSA. As DNA, the CDR3 is TGTGCCAGCAGCTATCACAGGGACATCAACGAGCAGTACTTC. Translation gives CASSYHRDINEQYF.

The J gene is TRBJ2-7, the V gene TRBV20-1; 7 nucleotides align to TRBD1. Germline CDR1 is DFQATT and CDR2 is SNEGSKA (reference sequence). The CDR3 sequence is 16 residues long. J lost 0 bases, V lost 2 bases, and 10 bases had no gene match. CDR3 in DNA: TGCAGTGCTAGAATAACAGGGGCTTCCTACTCCTACGAGCAGTACTTC. Residues: CSARITGASYSYEQYF.

CDR3 in DNA: TGTGCCAGCAGCGATCGGCCAGAACCATCCTACGAGCAGTACTTC. This gives the protein CASSDRPEPSYEQYF. V usage is TRBV9 and J usage is TRBJ2-7; D gene unclear. V gave up 3 bases and J gave up 1 base, with 14 bases separating them. The CDR3 spans 15 residues. Looked up from germline, CDR1 is SGDLS and CDR2 is YYNGEE.

In this sample, this clonotype turned up a few times. This chain's CDR3 is CATGTRGPDTQYF. The CDR3 DNA reads TGTGCCACCGGGACTAGGGGTCCAGATACGCAGTATTTT. V usage is TRBV10-3 and J usage is TRBJ2-3; 8 bases fit TRBD2. CDR3 size: 13 residues. With V trimmed by 10 bases and J by 4 bases, 7 bases remained unmatched. Germline CDR1 and CDR2: ENHRY and SYGVKD.

CDR3 region: CSVVGGQGAGEQYF. The CDR3 coding sequence is TGCAGCGTTGTCGGGGGCCAGGGGGCAGGCGAGCAGTACTTC. The V and J genes are TRBV29-1 and TRBJ2-5, with 8 bases identical to TRBD1. The J call may be incorrect, as the DNA end agrees better with TRBJ2-7. CDR3 length equals 14 residues. The germline V gene encodes CDR1 SQVTM and CDR2 ANQGSEA.

The table lists this clonotype with a count of one. This CDR3 reads CASGGGDWDSNYEQYF. CDR3 sequence (DNA): TGTGCCAGCGGTGGAGGGGATTGGGACTCCAACTACGAGCAGTACTTC. This rearrangement joins TRBV27 to TRBJ2-7; the D gene is possibly TRBD2 (6 bases). Deletions cut 8 bases from V and 3 bases from J, with 23 bases between. This CDR3 contains 16 residues. CDR1 is MNHEY and CDR2 is SMNVEV in the germline V gene (reference sequence).

The chain employs TRBV27 and TRBJ2-7; 8 nucleotides match TRBD1. The CDR3 is 16 amino acids. The J segment lost 3 bases and the V segment lost 0 bases, leaving 7 bases of the junction unmatched. Per the germline V gene, CDR1 is MNHEY and CDR2 is SMNVEV (reference sequence). The CDR3 region is CASSLSFGQGLYEQYF. In DNA form, the CDR3 reads TGTGCCAGCAGTTTATCGTTCGGACAGGGACTCTACGAGCAGTACTTC.

The chain has TRBV28 and TRBJ1-5; a weak D match, TRBD1 (6 bases). The CDR3 runs to 12 residues. The V end lost 2 bases, the J end lost 15 bases, and 14 bases lay between the germline ends. Germline V gene sequence: CDR1 MDHEN, CDR2 SYDVKM. The CDR3: CASSLGGPYRHF. The DNA of the CDR3 is TGTGCCAGCAGTTTAGGGGGCCCTTACCGGCATTTT.